This T cell receptor (beta chain) was sequenced during a study of T cells in localized non-small cell lung cancer. General study points: Uninvolved adjacent lung showed higher T cell clonality than tumor. Heterogeneity stays possible, as sequencing covered only one tumor region. A median of approximately 60 of the top 100 tumor clones appeared in adjacent lung, which was paired and uninvolved. Greater T cell density in blood accompanied longer overall survival.

TCRdb keeps only in-frame clones here, not all; method: immunoSEQ multiplex PCR. The sample includes about 43,000 clones, roughly 91% seen only once; the top ten take over 9.5%. By sample share, this clone is large. Its cognate antigen is unknown. Other nucleotide sequences from this sample produce the same CDR3. Germline CDR1 and CDR2: SGHDT and YYEEEE. Trimming at V came to 1 base and at J to 7 bases, leaving 9 bases not matched to a gene. This CDR3 has 16 amino acids. The receptor's source is a woman aged 35-75 years with stage II lung adenocarcinoma. V is TRBV5-6 and J is TRBJ1-5; 9 bases are a match to TRBD1. The sample here was PBMCs, taken before any cancer treatment. CDR3 protein: CASSLRGQGIRQPQHF. Here the CDR3 DNA reads TGTGCCAGCAGCTTGCGGGGACAGGGAATAAGGCAGCCCCAGCATTTT.